These T cell receptor beta chains were read from a single sample in a study of blood T cell repertoires in COVID-19. Only in-frame clones appear in the TCRdb table, and some are missing; sequencing was by immunoSEQ multiplex PCR. Of roughly 120,000 clones listed, around nine tenths are singletons. The sample was peripheral blood. Receptors were obtained from a human donor with active COVID-19. The donor label of this sample is uncertain. Both conserved end residues are part of each CDR3. Each record gives: J gene, clone size, D gene, V gene, CDR3 DNA, CDR3 protein. D genes are given only for firm matches. Only some rows state a clone size, as once, few, many or a class for expanded clones.

j_call: TRBJ2-3; clone_size: .; d_call: TRBD2; v_call: TRBV2; cdr3_nt: TGTGCCAGCAGTGTAGCGGGGGGGCCAACAGATACGCAGTATTTT; cdr3_aa: CASSVAGGPTDTQYF
j_call: TRBJ1-2; clone_size: few; d_call: .; v_call: TRBV6-5; cdr3_nt: TGTGCCAGCAGTTACTCTGGGGGGGCCGGTGGCTACACCTTC; cdr3_aa: CASSYSGGAGGYTF
j_call: TRBJ1-4; clone_size: .; d_call: TRBD1; v_call: TRBV4-3; cdr3_nt: TGCGCCAGCAGCCCCGGCCGGGACAGTAATGAAAAACTGTTTTTT; cdr3_aa: CASSPGRDSNEKLFF
j_call: TRBJ2-7; clone_size: .; d_call: .; v_call: TRBV7-9; cdr3_nt: TGTGCCAGCAGACTAAGTGGCAGCGAGCAGTACTTC; cdr3_aa: CASRLSGSEQYF
j_call: TRBJ2-5; clone_size: .; d_call: .; v_call: TRBV3-1/TRBV3-2; cdr3_nt: TGTGCCAGCAGCCAAGATCCGGGGAAAGAGACCCAGTACTTC; cdr3_aa: CASSQDPGKETQYF
j_call: TRBJ1-2; clone_size: .; d_call: .; v_call: TRBV7-2; cdr3_nt: TGTGCCAGCAGCTTAGGGAGACCTTTCTATGGCTACACCTTC; cdr3_aa: CASSLGRPFYGYTF
j_call: TRBJ2-5; clone_size: .; d_call: .; v_call: TRBV4-3; cdr3_nt: TGCGCCAGCAGCGGACAGATCCAAGAGACCCAGTACTTC; cdr3_aa: CASSGQIQETQYF
j_call: TRBJ2-1; clone_size: .; d_call: TRBD2; v_call: TRBV5-1; cdr3_nt: TGCGCCAGCAGCCGAGGGACTAGCGGGGGTTTTGGTGAGCAGTTCTTC; cdr3_aa: CASSRGTSGGFGEQFF
j_call: TRBJ1-5; clone_size: few; d_call: .; v_call: TRBV29-1; cdr3_nt: TGCAGCGTTGGGGCAGCTAATCAGCCCCAGCATTTT; cdr3_aa: CSVGAANQPQHF
j_call: TRBJ1-5; clone_size: .; d_call: TRBD1; v_call: TRBV28; cdr3_nt: TGTGCCAGCAGTACTATATCCGGGACAGAGAATCAGCCCCAGCATTTT; cdr3_aa: CASSTISGTENQPQHF
j_call: TRBJ2-6; clone_size: .; d_call: TRBD1; v_call: TRBV5-6; cdr3_nt: TGTGCCAGCAGCTTGTGGGCAGGGGGCGGTTTTTCTGGGGCCAACGTCCTGACTTTC; cdr3_aa: CASSLWAGGGFSGANVLTF
j_call: TRBJ1-4; clone_size: .; d_call: .; v_call: TRBV19; cdr3_nt: TGTGCCAGTAGTCCACAGGGTGAACTCGAAAAACTGTTTTTT; cdr3_aa: CASSPQGELEKLFF
j_call: TRBJ1-4; clone_size: .; d_call: .; v_call: TRBV18; cdr3_nt: TGTGCCAGCTCACGAGGGGGGGATGAAAAACTGTTTTTT; cdr3_aa: CASSRGGDEKLFF
j_call: TRBJ2-7; clone_size: .; d_call: TRBD1; v_call: TRBV19; cdr3_nt: TGTGCCAGTAGTATAGATCGAGGACAGGGTATGGCGCAGTACTTC; cdr3_aa: CASSIDRGQGMAQYF
j_call: TRBJ2-1; clone_size: .; d_call: .; v_call: TRBV11-3; cdr3_nt: TGTGCCAGCAGCTTAGGCCATGGACAGGAGCAGTTCTTC; cdr3_aa: CASSLGHGQEQFF
j_call: TRBJ1-1; clone_size: .; d_call: .; v_call: TRBV6-2/TRBV6-3; cdr3_nt: TGTGCCAGCAGTAGAAGGGGGACTGAAGCTTTCTTT; cdr3_aa: CASSRRGTEAFF
j_call: TRBJ1-2; clone_size: .; d_call: TRBD1; v_call: TRBV7-2; cdr3_nt: TGTGCCAGCCTCGGACCGGGACAGATCTATGGCTACACCTTC; cdr3_aa: CASLGPGQIYGYTF
j_call: TRBJ2-2; clone_size: .; d_call: .; v_call: TRBV2; cdr3_nt: TGTGCCAGCAGACCCCAGGGATCGGCCGGGGAGCTGTTTTTT; cdr3_aa: CASRPQGSAGELFF
j_call: TRBJ2-3; clone_size: .; d_call: TRBD2; v_call: TRBV28; cdr3_nt: TGTGCCAGCAGTTCACTAGCGGGGGGGCGCACAGATACGCAGTATTTT; cdr3_aa: CASSSLAGGRTDTQYF
j_call: TRBJ1-4; clone_size: .; d_call: .; v_call: TRBV12-3/TRBV12-4; cdr3_nt: TGTGCCAGCGGAGGGGTTAATGAAAAACTGTTTTTT; cdr3_aa: CASGGVNEKLFF
j_call: TRBJ2-7; clone_size: .; d_call: .; v_call: TRBV2; cdr3_nt: TGTGCCAGCAGTGAAGCGTCCCCGGGGTCCTACGAGCAGTACTTC; cdr3_aa: CASSEASPGSYEQYF
j_call: TRBJ1-2; clone_size: .; d_call: TRBD1; v_call: TRBV7-2; cdr3_nt: TGTGCCAGCAGTTTCGTGACAGGGACCTATGGCTACACCTTC; cdr3_aa: CASSFVTGTYGYTF
j_call: TRBJ1-3; clone_size: .; d_call: .; v_call: TRBV6-1; cdr3_nt: TGTGCCAGCAGTGACCGGAGCTCTGGAAACACCATATATTTT; cdr3_aa: CASSDRSSGNTIYF
j_call: TRBJ2-5; clone_size: .; d_call: TRBD2; v_call: TRBV7-2; cdr3_nt: TGTGCCAGCAGCTTAGTAGGGTTGGGAGGGTTAGGAGAGACCCAGTACTTC; cdr3_aa: CASSLVGLGGLGETQYF